The 25 T cell receptor beta chains below come from one sample, sequenced in a study of shared clonotypes between healthy human individuals. Here immunoSEQ multiplex PCR was the method, and the copy in TCRdb shows in-frame clones only, minus some. The data show over 2 million clones, approximately 95% seen once. Material: naive CD4+ T cells sorted from blood. The subset denotes: CD45RA+ positively selected. These receptors were collected from a man younger than 30 in good health.

This clone was seen just once. The CDR3 is CAWRRLAGDYNEQYF. As DNA, the CDR3 is TGTGCCTGGAGAAGACTAGCGGGAGATTATAACGAGCAGTACTTC. The chain recombines TRBV30 with TRBJ2-7, with 12 bases identical to TRBD2. The CDR3 spans 15 residues. Losses at the gene ends were 3 bases for V and 5 bases for J; bases not matched to a gene: 8. Looked up from germline, CDR1 is GTSNPN and CDR2 is SVGIG (reference sequence).

V and J are TRBV10-3 and TRBJ2-3; the D is unclear. The CDR3 has 13 residues. Germline V gene data show CDR1 as ENHRY and CDR2 as SYGVKD. V was clipped by 4 bases and J by 6 bases, with 11 bases between them. The CDR3 sequence is CAISGRGDDTQYF. As DNA, the CDR3 is TGTGCCATCAGTGGCCGAGGAGATGATACGCAGTATTTT.

Concerning this clone: The same CDR3 is also encoded by other DNA sequences in this sample. This rearrangement joins TRBV7-2 to TRBJ2-2, with D possibly being TRBD2 (6 bases). The CDR3 sequence is 13 residues long. With 1 base removed from V and 8 bases from J, the gap between germline ends came to 8 bases. Germline lookup yields CDR1 SGHTA and CDR2 FQGNSA. The CDR3 reads CASSLGRVGELFF. In nucleotides, the CDR3 is TGTGCCAGCAGCTTAGGGAGGGTAGGGGAGCTGTTTTTT.

The CDR3 sequence is CASSLQGAKVEQFF. The CDR3 nucleotides are TGTGCCAGCAGCTTGCAGGGGGCGAAGGTTGAGCAGTTCTTC. The rearrangement joins TRBV5-6 to TRBJ2-1; 8 bases align to TRBD1. The CDR3 runs 14 residues. The V gene end was trimmed by 1 base and the J gene end by 9 bases; junction bases not matched to a gene: 6. Germline V lookup: CDR1 SGHDT, CDR2 YYEEEE.

This chain connects TRBV12-5 to TRBJ2-1; 9 bases line up with TRBD2. CDR1 LGHNT and CDR2 FRNRAP come from the germline V gene. The CDR3 contains 18 residues. The trim removed 0 bases at V and 8 bases at J, leaving 14 bases unmatched. The CDR3 here is CASGLVLGSGSGRDEQFF. CDR3 in DNA: TGTGCTAGTGGTTTGGTACTGGGTAGCGGGAGTGGCAGGGATGAGCAGTTCTTC.

The chain combines TRBV27 with TRBJ2-3; D remains unclear. The CDR3 sequence is 16 residues long. Trimming pared 5 bases from V and 0 bases from J, leaving 15 bases between. Germline V gene data show CDR1 as MNHEY and CDR2 as SMNVEV (reference sequence). The CDR3 here is CASSLFFLESTDTQYF. Here the CDR3 DNA reads TGTGCCAGCAGTCTATTTTTTCTGGAAAGCACAGATACGCAGTATTTT.

This sequence joins TRBV7-9 and TRBJ1-3, with D unclear. There are 13 residues in the CDR3. V was shortened by 1 base and J by 3 bases, with 4 bases between the two germline ends. Germline CDR1 SEHNR, CDR2 FQNEAQ (reference sequence). CDR3 DNA: TGTGCCAGCAGCTTAGTTGGTGGAAACACCATATATTTT. Protein: CASSLVGGNTIYF.

This sequence joins TRBV6-1 and TRBJ1-1; D possibly corresponds to TRBD1 (5 bases). The CDR3 length is 12 residues. The germline V gene encodes CDR1 MNHNS and CDR2 SASEGT. The V gene lost 8 bases and the J gene lost 4 bases, with 11 bases spanning the gap. CDR3 bases: TGTGCCAGCTCGGGGCTGACCACTGAAGCTTTCTTT. It translates to CASSGLTTEAFF.

The V gene is TRBV7-2, the J gene TRBJ1-2; 9 bases are a match to TRBD1. The junction had 5 bases not matched to a gene; V was cut back by 1 base and J by 8 bases. This CDR3 comprises 14 residues. Per the germline V gene, CDR1 is SGHTA and CDR2 is FQGNSA. The CDR3 nucleotides read TGTGCCAGCAGCTTAGACCTCGGGACAGGGGGCTACACCTTC. Protein sequence: CASSLDLGTGGYTF.

The chain employs TRBV2 and TRBJ1-1, with 8 nucleotides matching TRBD1. The CDR3 loop spans 12 amino acids. After removal of 11 bases from V and 4 bases from J, the junction contained 6 bases not matched to a gene. CDR1 is SNHLY and CDR2 is FYNNEI in the germline V gene. The CDR3 reads CAVQGAATEAFF. In nucleotides, the CDR3 is TGTGCCGTCCAGGGGGCGGCCACTGAAGCTTTCTTT.

V is TRBV7-2 and J is TRBJ2-1; D may correspond to TRBD1 or TRBD2 (5 bases each). V was clipped by 5 bases and J by 4 bases, with 15 bases between them. The CDR3 runs 15 residues. CDR1 is SGHTA, CDR2 FQGNSA, per germline. CDR3 region: CASSQPGPAYNEQFF. The CDR3 DNA reads as TGTGCCAGCAGCCAACCGGGACCCGCTTACAATGAGCAGTTCTTC.

The rearrangement uses TRBV6-6 and TRBJ1-1, with TRBD1 matching over 7 bases. Trimming took 0 bases from V and 5 from J; bases not matched to a gene: 6. The germline gives CDR1 MNHNY, CDR2 SVGAGI (reference sequence). This CDR3 has 15 amino acids. The CDR3 bases are TGTGCCAGCAGTTACTCGCAGGCAGGGGGAACTGAAGCTTTCTTT. Translated: CASSYSQAGGTEAFF.

The genes are TRBV28 and TRBJ2-5, with 11 bases lining up with TRBD2. CDR3 size: 18 residues. J lost 0 bases, V lost 6 bases, and 12 bases had no gene match. Germline V CDR1 and CDR2: MDHEN, SYDVKM. The CDR3 bases are TGTGCCAGCAGCCGTGCCGGGACTAGCGGAGCCTACCAAGAGACCCAGTACTTC. It translates to CASSRAGTSGAYQETQYF.

The chain recombines TRBV6-1 with TRBJ2-3, with D hard to call. Per germline, CDR1 MNHNS and CDR2 SASEGT. The CDR3 has 15 residues. Trimming pared 5 bases from V and 0 bases from J, leaving 12 bases between. In nucleotides, the CDR3 is TGTGCCAGCAGTTTCCAGATTGCTAGCACAGATACGCAGTATTTT. Protein: CASSFQIASTDTQYF.

In the case of this clone: The identical CDR3 is also encoded by other nucleotide sequences in the sample. The J gene is TRBJ1-4, the V gene TRBV18; perhaps TRBD1 as D (5 bases). In germline, CDR1 is KGHSH, CDR2 LQKENI. The CDR3 contains 14 residues. V was pared by 3 bases and J by 5 bases, with 10 bases between. The CDR3 is CASSPGTENEKLFF. The CDR3 bases are TGTGCCAGCTCACCCGGGACCGAGAATGAAAAACTGTTTTTT.

The chain uses TRBV4-3 and TRBJ1-5; tentative D call: TRBD1 (5 bases). CDR1 and CDR2 (germline): LGHNA, YSLEER. V shed 0 bases and J shed 3 bases, with 12 bases lying between them. The CDR3 is made up of 16 amino acids. CDR3 loop: CASSQDGGGDNQPQHF. In nucleotides, the CDR3 is TGCGCCAGCAGCCAAGATGGTGGGGGGGACAATCAGCCCCAGCATTTT.

The V call is TRBV6-5, the J call TRBJ2-7; TRBD1 aligns across 9 bases. This CDR3 has 14 residues. Unmatched junction bases numbered 8, after V lost 6 bases and J lost 5 bases. CDR1 is MNHEY, CDR2 SVGAGI, per germline. The CDR3 here is CASSRGQGLHEQYF. The CDR3 DNA reads TGTGCCAGCAGCCGGGGACAGGGTTTGCACGAGCAGTACTTC.

Details on this clone: This sample includes further DNA sequences coding for the same CDR3. This sequence joins TRBV30 and TRBJ1-1; D ambiguous. The CDR3 consists of 12 residues. Trimming shortened V by 1 base and J by 1 base, and 4 bases separated the two germline ends. Germline CDR1 is GTSNPN and CDR2 is SVGIG (reference sequence). The chain's CDR3 is CAWSAGNTEAFF. CDR3 in DNA: TGTGCCTGGAGTGCTGGGAACACTGAAGCTTTCTTT.

The chain carries TRBV28 and TRBJ1-2; D gene unclear. The CDR3 sequence is 14 residues long. V lost 4 bases to trimming and J lost 4 bases, with 13 bases between them. CDR1 is MDHEN and CDR2 is SYDVKM in the germline V gene. CDR3 region: CASSSRQAAYGYTF. The CDR3, as DNA: TGTGCCAGCAGTTCCAGACAAGCAGCCTATGGCTACACCTTC.

The J gene is TRBJ1-3, the V gene TRBV4-1; 7 positions agree with TRBD1. V lost 0 bases and J lost 1; bases outside the gene matches: 12. Per germline, CDR1 MGHRA and CDR2 YSYEKL. CDR3 length: 19 residues. CDR3 in DNA: TGCGCCAGCAGCCAAGAGGGAAGGGCAGGGGGTGGTTCTGGAAACACCATATATTTT. This translates into CASSQEGRAGGGSGNTIYF.

V gene TRBV10-1 combines with J gene TRBJ1-6; D is perhaps TRBD1 (6 bases). CDR3 length: 15 residues. CDR1 is WNHNN and CDR2 is SYGVQD in the germline V gene (reference sequence). Trimming took off 3 bases at V and 7 bases at J, with 13 bases between the two ends. CDR3 coding DNA: TGCGCCAGCAGTGATCCGGGGGCTCCGAATTCACCCCTCCACTTT. It translates to CASSDPGAPNSPLHF.

This sequence joins TRBV30 and TRBJ2-3; 13 nucleotides agree with TRBD2. V was pared by 2 bases and J by 3 bases, with 11 bases of the junction left unmatched. This CDR3 is built from 18 residues. Germline CDR1 is GTSNPN and CDR2 is SVGIG (reference sequence). This CDR3 is CAWSTRTSGSSGTDTQYF. The CDR3 DNA reads as TGTGCCTGGAGTACCCGGACTAGCGGGAGCTCAGGTACAGATACGCAGTATTTT.

This clone was detected only once. The chain combines TRBV2 with TRBJ2-2; perhaps TRBD1 as D (5 bases). Trimming took 2 bases from V and 1 from J, leaving 8 bases between them. Germline values: CDR1 SNHLY, CDR2 FYNNEI. This CDR3 is 15 amino acids long. CDR3: CASSEQGLNTGELFF. The CDR3 DNA sequence: TGTGCCAGCAGTGAACAGGGCTTGAACACCGGGGAGCTGTTTTTT.

This sequence joins TRBV5-1 and TRBJ2-1; D is undetermined. Germline assignment: CDR1 SGHRS and CDR2 YFSETQ. The CDR3 length is 15 residues. V shed 4 bases and J shed 3 bases, with 14 bases lying between them. This CDR3 is CASSPMQTDYNEQFF. The CDR3 DNA reads TGCGCCAGCAGCCCCATGCAAACCGACTACAATGAGCAGTTCTTC.

The chain uses TRBV30 and TRBJ2-7, with TRBD1 matching over 12 bases. V lost 4 bases, J lost 5 bases, and 9 bases stayed unmatched. Germline V gene sequence: CDR1 GTSNPN, CDR2 SVGIG (reference sequence). This CDR3 region has 15 residues. The CDR3 DNA is TGTGCCTGGACCCCCGGGACAGGGGGCAACGACGAGCAGTACTTC. It is translated as CAWTPGTGGNDEQYF.